The 20 T cell receptor beta chains in this list originate from one sample, sequenced in a study of blood T cell repertoires in COVID-19. The table came from immunoSEQ multiplex PCR; TCRdb's copy has only in-frame clones and leaves some out. Of 20,000 to 25,000 clones listed, 60% to 85% are singletons. Sample: peripheral blood. The receptors stem from a man aged 55 to 70 with active COVID-19.

V gene TRBV3-1 (or the pseudogene TRBV3-2) combines with J gene TRBJ2-7, with 9 bases identical to TRBD1. Per the germline V gene, CDR1 is LGHDT and CDR2 is YNNKEL (reference sequence). CDR3 length: 16 amino acids. With V trimmed by 2 bases and J by 5 bases, 10 bases remained unmatched. This CDR3 reads CASSQSGTGMTHEQYF. CDR3 sequence (DNA): TGTGCCAGCAGCCAATCCGGGACAGGGATGACCCACGAGCAGTACTTC.

The chain combines TRBV5-4 with TRBJ2-1; 13 bases are shared with TRBD2. Germline V CDR1 and CDR2: SGHNT, YYREEE (reference sequence). V gave up 0 bases and J gave up 6 bases; unmatched junction bases: 6. The CDR3 is made up of 17 amino acids. The CDR3 region is CASSLGTSGRASNEQFF. Here the CDR3 DNA reads TGTGCCAGCAGCTTGGGAACTAGCGGGAGGGCCAGCAATGAGCAGTTCTTC.

The chain recombines TRBV25-1 with TRBJ2-1; 11 bases are a match to TRBD2. J was trimmed by 7 bases and V by 4 bases; bases with no gene match: 3. CDR1 and CDR2 (germline): MGHDK, SYGVNS. The length of the CDR3 is 14 residues. This chain's CDR3 is CASSVAGGGNEQFF. The DNA of the CDR3 is TGTGCCAGCAGTGTAGCGGGAGGGGGTAATGAGCAGTTCTTC.

V gene TRBV6-5 combines with J gene TRBJ1-6; 8 bases are a match to TRBD1. Germline V gene data show CDR1 as MNHEY and CDR2 as SVGAGI. J lost 10 bases, V lost 11 bases, and 13 bases had no gene match. CDR3 length equals 14 residues. In DNA, the CDR3 is TGTGCCGGCCAGACAGGGGAGGCTTGGTCACCCCTCCACTTT. Its protein product is CAGQTGEAWSPLHF.

The gene calls are TRBV20-1 and TRBJ1-1; D is unresolved. The germline CDR1 and CDR2 sequences are DFQATT and SNEGSKA (reference sequence). Trimming removed 3 bases from V and 1 base from J, with 15 bases in between. This CDR3 has 15 residues. The CDR3 region is CSASAFQTGNTEAFF. The DNA of the CDR3 is TGCAGTGCTAGTGCCTTCCAGACGGGGAACACTGAAGCTTTCTTT.

V is TRBV6-5 and J is TRBJ2-5, with 7 bases lining up with TRBD2. After removal of 6 bases from V and 3 bases from J, the junction contained 7 bases not matched to a gene. This CDR3 contains 14 residues. Germline CDR1 is MNHEY and CDR2 is SVGAGI. CDR3 in DNA: TGTGCCAGCAGCTCCGCGGGAGTTAAAGAGACCCAGTACTTC. Translation gives CASSSAGVKETQYF.

This clone was seen only a few times. The rearrangement joins TRBV14 to TRBJ2-7; TRBD2 matches 10 bases. V lost 3 bases, J lost 4 bases, and 9 bases stayed unmatched. The CDR3 is 16 residues long. Looked up from germline, CDR1 is SGHDN and CDR2 is FVKESK. As DNA, the CDR3 is TGTGCCAGCAGCCACACAGCTAGCGGGAGACGGTACGAGCAGTACTTC. Translation gives CASSHTASGRRYEQYF.

The chain's CDR3 is CASSQRGAGETQYF. CDR3 in DNA: TGTGCCAGCAGCCAACGGGGGGCGGGGGAGACCCAGTACTTC. This chain connects TRBV3-1 (or the pseudogene TRBV3-2) to TRBJ2-5, with a tentative D call TRBD2 (7 bases). The CDR3 spans 14 residues. Per the germline V gene, CDR1 is LGHDT and CDR2 is YNNKEL (reference sequence). Trimming removed 2 bases at V and 5 bases at J, with 12 bases between.

This chain links TRBV12-3 or TRBV12-4 with TRBJ1-1; D is possibly TRBD1 (6 bases). This CDR3 is built from 13 residues. Trimming stripped 2 bases from V and 3 bases from J, with 7 bases between. The CDR3 nucleotides read TGTGCCAGCAGTTTAAAGGGGGACACTGAAGCTTTCTTT. Its translation is CASSLKGDTEAFF.

V is TRBV27 and J is TRBJ1-1; 7 nucleotides line up with TRBD1. There are 13 residues in the CDR3. The V and J ends lost 6 bases and 6 bases, in that order; junction bases with no gene match: 7. The germline V gene encodes CDR1 MNHEY and CDR2 SMNVEV (reference sequence). The CDR3 sequence: CASRKQGLAEAFF. The CDR3 DNA reads TGTGCCAGCAGAAAACAGGGGCTCGCTGAAGCTTTCTTT.

This CDR3 reads CASSDGTGESGELFF. Here the CDR3 DNA reads TGTGCCAGCAGTGACGGGACAGGGGAGTCCGGGGAGCTGTTTTTT. The V call is TRBV6-6, the J call TRBJ2-2; 10 bases line up with TRBD1. Trimming removed 5 bases from V and 6 bases from J; junction bases left unmatched: 6. The germline V gene has CDR1 MNHNY and CDR2 SVGAGI (reference sequence). This CDR3 spans 15 amino acids.

This sequence joins TRBV7-2 and TRBJ1-2; 8 nucleotides align to TRBD1. The germline V gene encodes CDR1 SGHTA and CDR2 FQGNSA. The CDR3 length is 16 residues. V was pared by 5 bases and J by 1 base, with 9 bases of the junction left unmatched. This CDR3 reads CASSPGTGEINYGYTF. The CDR3 region has the DNA TGTGCCAGCAGCCCGGGGACAGGAGAAATTAACTATGGCTACACCTTC.

This clone has just a few counts. The chain has TRBV4-2 and TRBJ2-7, with TRBD2 matching 11 bases. The length of the CDR3 is 16 residues. Germline V gene sequence: CDR1 LGHNA, CDR2 YNFKEQ. V shed 4 bases, J shed 1 base, and the junction held 6 bases outside the gene matches. The CDR3 region is CASSPAGTSGSYEQYF. The DNA of the CDR3 is TGTGCCAGCAGCCCAGCAGGGACTAGCGGTTCCTACGAGCAGTACTTC.

The chain carries TRBV5-1 and TRBJ2-1, with 9 nucleotides matching TRBD2. This CDR3 region has 17 residues. V was pared by 4 bases and J by 5 bases, with 13 bases of the junction left unmatched. Germline V lookup: CDR1 SGHRS, CDR2 YFSETQ. This CDR3 is CASSPAALAGEDNEQFF. Written as DNA, the CDR3 is TGCGCCAGCAGCCCCGCCGCCTTAGCGGGAGAGGACAATGAGCAGTTCTTC.

This clone was seen only once. This chain uses TRBV9 with TRBJ2-7; 8 positions match TRBD2. V lost 0 bases, J lost 3 bases, and 2 bases stayed unmatched. CDR3 length equals 14 residues. In germline, CDR1 is SGDLS, CDR2 YYNGEE. The CDR3 loop reads CASSVGSGSYEQYF. Here the CDR3 DNA reads TGTGCCAGCAGCGTAGGGAGCGGGAGCTACGAGCAGTACTTC. Combining the CDR3 with reference TRBV9 and TRBJ2-7 gives the whole variable domain DSGVTQTPKHLITATGQRVTLRCSPRSGDLSVYWYQQSLDQGLQFLIQYYNGEERAKGNILERFSAQQFPDLHSELNLSSLELGDSALYFCASSVGSGSYEQYFGPGTRLTVT.

By sample fraction, this clone is medium-sized. The J gene is TRBJ1-1, the V gene TRBV28; D gene ambiguous. Germline V gene data show CDR1 as MDHEN and CDR2 as SYDVKM. The CDR3 sequence is 13 residues long. V lost 3 bases, J lost 0 bases, and 5 bases lay in between. In DNA form, the CDR3 reads TGTGCCAGCAGTTTGGCCTTGAACACTGAAGCTTTCTTT. Translating it yields CASSLALNTEAFF.

The rearrangement joins TRBV7-9 to TRBJ1-4; 8 nucleotides line up with TRBD1. After removal of 3 bases from V and 7 bases from J, the junction contained 7 bases not matched to a gene. Looked up from germline, CDR1 is SEHNR and CDR2 is FQNEAQ (reference sequence). The CDR3 runs 15 residues. CDR3: CASSLGGQGSEKLFF. The DNA of the CDR3 is TGTGCCAGCAGCTTGGGAGGACAGGGTAGTGAAAAACTGTTTTTT.

This rearrangement joins TRBV19 to TRBJ1-1; TRBD1 might be the D (5 bases). Germline CDR1 and CDR2: LNHDA and SQIVND (reference sequence). Trimming took 3 bases from V and 0 from J, leaving 5 bases between them. This CDR3 is built from 13 residues. The CDR3 sequence: CASSMTVNTEAFF. The CDR3 region has the DNA TGTGCCAGTAGTATGACAGTGAACACTGAAGCTTTCTTT.

In nucleotides, the CDR3 is TGCGCCAGCAGCTTCACTAGCGGCAATTACAATGAGCAGTTCTTC. It translates to CASSFTSGNYNEQFF. The chain has TRBV5-1 and TRBJ2-1, with 8 bases identical to TRBD2. Trimming took 2 bases from V and 4 from J; bases not matched to a gene: 5. The CDR3 spans 15 residues. Germline V gene lookup returns CDR1 SGHRS and CDR2 YFSETQ.

The chain joins TRBV28 to TRBJ2-7; 7 nucleotides match TRBD1. CDR3 length equals 14 residues. The J segment lost 5 bases and the V segment lost 1 base, leaving 5 bases of the junction unmatched. The germline gives CDR1 MDHEN, CDR2 SYDVKM. The CDR3: CASSLYGQGDEQYF. In DNA form, the CDR3 reads TGTGCCAGCAGTTTATATGGGCAGGGGGACGAGCAGTACTTC.